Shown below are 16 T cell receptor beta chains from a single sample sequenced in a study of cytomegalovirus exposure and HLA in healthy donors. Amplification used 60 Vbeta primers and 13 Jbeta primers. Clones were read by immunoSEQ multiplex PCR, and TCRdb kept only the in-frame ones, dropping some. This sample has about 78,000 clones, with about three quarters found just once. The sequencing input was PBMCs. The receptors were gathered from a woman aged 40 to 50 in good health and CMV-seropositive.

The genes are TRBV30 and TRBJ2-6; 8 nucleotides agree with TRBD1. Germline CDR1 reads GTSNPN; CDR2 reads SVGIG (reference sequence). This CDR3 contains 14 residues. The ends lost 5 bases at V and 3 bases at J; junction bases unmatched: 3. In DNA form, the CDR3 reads TGTGCCTGGCAAACAGGGGGTGGGGCCAACGTCCTGACTTTC. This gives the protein CAWQTGGGANVLTF.

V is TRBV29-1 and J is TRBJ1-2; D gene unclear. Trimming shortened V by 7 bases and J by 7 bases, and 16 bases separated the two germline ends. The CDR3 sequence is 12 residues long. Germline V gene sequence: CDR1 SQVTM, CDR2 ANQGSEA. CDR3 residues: CSARPGTAGYTF. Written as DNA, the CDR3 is TGCAGCGCTCGCCCAGGAACAGCTGGCTACACCTTC.

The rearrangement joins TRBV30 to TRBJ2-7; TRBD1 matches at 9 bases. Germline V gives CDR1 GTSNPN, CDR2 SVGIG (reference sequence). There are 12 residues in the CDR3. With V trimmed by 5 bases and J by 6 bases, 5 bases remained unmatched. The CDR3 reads CAWETGGREQYF. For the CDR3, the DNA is TGTGCCTGGGAGACAGGGGGACGCGAGCAGTACTTC.

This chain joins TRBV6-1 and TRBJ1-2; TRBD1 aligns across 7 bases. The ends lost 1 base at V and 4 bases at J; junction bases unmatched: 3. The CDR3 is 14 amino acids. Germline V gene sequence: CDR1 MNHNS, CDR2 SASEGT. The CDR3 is CASSEGTGAYGYTF. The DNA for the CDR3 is TGTGCCAGCAGTGAAGGAACAGGGGCCTATGGCTACACCTTC.

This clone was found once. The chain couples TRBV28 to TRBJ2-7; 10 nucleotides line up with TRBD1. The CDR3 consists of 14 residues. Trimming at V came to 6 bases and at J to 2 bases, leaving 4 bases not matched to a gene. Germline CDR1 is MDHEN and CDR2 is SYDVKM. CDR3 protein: CASSWDRGAYEQYF. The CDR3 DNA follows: TGTGCCAGCAGCTGGGACAGGGGTGCCTACGAGCAGTACTTC.

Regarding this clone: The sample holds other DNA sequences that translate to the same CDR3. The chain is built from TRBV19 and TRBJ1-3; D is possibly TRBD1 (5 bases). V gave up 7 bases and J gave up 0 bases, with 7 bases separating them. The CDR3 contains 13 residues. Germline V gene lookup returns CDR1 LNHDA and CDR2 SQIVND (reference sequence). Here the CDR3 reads CASKGHSGNTIYF. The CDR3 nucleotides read TGTGCCAGTAAGGGGCACTCTGGAAACACCATATATTTT.

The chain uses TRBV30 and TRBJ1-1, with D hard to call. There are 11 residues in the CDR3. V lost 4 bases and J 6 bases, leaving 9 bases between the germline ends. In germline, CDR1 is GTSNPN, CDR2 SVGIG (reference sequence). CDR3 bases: TGTGCCTGGACAGGTTTTGCTGAAGCTTTCTTT. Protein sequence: CAWTGFAEAFF. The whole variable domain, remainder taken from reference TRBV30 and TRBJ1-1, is SQTIHQWPATLVQPVGSPLSLECTVEGTSNPNLYWYRQAAGRGLQLLFYSVGIGQISSEVPQNLSASRPQDRQFILSSKKLLLSDSGFYLCAWTGFAEAFFGQGTRLTVV.

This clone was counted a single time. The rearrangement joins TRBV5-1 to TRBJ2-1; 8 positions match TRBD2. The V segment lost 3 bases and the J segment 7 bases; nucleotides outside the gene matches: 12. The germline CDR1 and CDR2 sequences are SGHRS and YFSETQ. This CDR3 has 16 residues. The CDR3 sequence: CASSSQSGGSRNEQFF. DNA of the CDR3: TGCGCCAGCAGCTCGCAATCGGGGGGGTCTAGGAATGAGCAGTTCTTC.

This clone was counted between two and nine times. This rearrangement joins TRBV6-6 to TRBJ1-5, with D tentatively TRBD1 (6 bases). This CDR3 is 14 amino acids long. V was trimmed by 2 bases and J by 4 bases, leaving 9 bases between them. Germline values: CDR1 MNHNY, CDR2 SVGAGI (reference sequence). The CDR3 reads CASSYIQGNQPQHF. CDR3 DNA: TGTGCCAGCAGTTACATACAGGGTAATCAGCCCCAGCATTTT.

CDR3 nucleotides: TGTGCCAGCAGTTTTCTACGCTATGAGCAGTTCTTC. The encoded protein is CASSFLRYEQFF. The chain combines TRBV28 with TRBJ2-1; D not resolved. The ends were cut back, 3 bases at V and 8 bases at J, with 8 bases in the middle. Germline V gene lookup returns CDR1 MDHEN and CDR2 SYDVKM. CDR3 length: 12 amino acids.

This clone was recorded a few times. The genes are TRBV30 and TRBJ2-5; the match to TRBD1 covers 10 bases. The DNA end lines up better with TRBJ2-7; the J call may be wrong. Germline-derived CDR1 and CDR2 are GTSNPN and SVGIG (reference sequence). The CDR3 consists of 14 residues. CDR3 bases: TGTGCCTGGAGATTATCCGGGACAGGGGCCGAGCAGTACTTC. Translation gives CAWRLSGTGAEQYF.

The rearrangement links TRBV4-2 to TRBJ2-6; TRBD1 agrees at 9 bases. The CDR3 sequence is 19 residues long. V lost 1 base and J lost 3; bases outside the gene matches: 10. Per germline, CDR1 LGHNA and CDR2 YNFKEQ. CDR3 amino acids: CASSQVGSDRGFGANVLTF. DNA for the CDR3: TGTGCCAGCAGCCAAGTAGGGTCGGACAGGGGTTTTGGGGCCAACGTCCTGACTTTC.

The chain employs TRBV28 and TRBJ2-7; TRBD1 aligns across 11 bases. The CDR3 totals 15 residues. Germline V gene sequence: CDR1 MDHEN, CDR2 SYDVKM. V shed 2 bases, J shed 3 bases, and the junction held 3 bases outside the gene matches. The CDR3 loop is CASSLSGTGGYEQYF. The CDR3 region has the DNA TGTGCCAGCAGTTTAAGTGGGACAGGGGGCTACGAGCAGTACTTC. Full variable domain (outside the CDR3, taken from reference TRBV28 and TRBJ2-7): DVKVTQSSRYLVKRTGEKVFLECVQDMDHENMFWYRQDPGLGLRLIYFSYDVKMKEKGDIPEGYSVSREKKERFSLILESASTNQTSMYLCASSLSGTGGYEQYFGPGTRLTVT.

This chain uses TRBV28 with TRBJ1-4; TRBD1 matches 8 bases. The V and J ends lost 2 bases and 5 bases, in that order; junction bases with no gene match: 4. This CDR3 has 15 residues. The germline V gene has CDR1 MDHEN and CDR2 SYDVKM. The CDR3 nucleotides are TGTGCCAGCAGTTTACACCGGACAGGGAATGAAAAACTGTTTTTT. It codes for CASSLHRTGNEKLFF.

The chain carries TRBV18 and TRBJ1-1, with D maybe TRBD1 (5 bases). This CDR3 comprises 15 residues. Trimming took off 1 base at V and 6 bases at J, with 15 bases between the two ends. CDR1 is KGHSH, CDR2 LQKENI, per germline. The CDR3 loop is CASSPLDSRTAEAFF. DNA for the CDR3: TGTGCCAGCTCACCACTAGACAGCCGGACCGCTGAAGCTTTCTTT.

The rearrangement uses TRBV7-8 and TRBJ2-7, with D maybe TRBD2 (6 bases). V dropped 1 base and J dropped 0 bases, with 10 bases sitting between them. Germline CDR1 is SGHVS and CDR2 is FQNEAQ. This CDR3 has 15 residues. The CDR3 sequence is CASSLERLVSYEQYF. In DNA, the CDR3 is TGTGCCAGCAGCTTAGAGAGACTAGTCTCCTACGAGCAGTACTTC. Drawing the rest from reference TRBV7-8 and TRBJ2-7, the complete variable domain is GAGVSQSPRYKVAKRGQDVALRCDPISGHVSLFWYQQALGQGPEFLTYFQNEAQLDKSGLPSDRFFAERPEGSVSTLKIQRTQQEDSAVYLCASSLERLVSYEQYFGPGTRLTVT.